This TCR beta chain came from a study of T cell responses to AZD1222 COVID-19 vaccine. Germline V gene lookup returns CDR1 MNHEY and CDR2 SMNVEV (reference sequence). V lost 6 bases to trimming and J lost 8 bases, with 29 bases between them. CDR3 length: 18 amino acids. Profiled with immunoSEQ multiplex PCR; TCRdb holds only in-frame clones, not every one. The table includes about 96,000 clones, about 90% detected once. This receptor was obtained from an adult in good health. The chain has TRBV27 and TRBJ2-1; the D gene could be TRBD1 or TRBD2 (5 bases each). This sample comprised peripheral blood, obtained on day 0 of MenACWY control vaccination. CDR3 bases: TGTGCCAGCAGCCACCGGTCGATCGGGGCGGTGGGGGTCTATGAGCAGTTCTTC. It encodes CASSHRSIGAVGVYEQFF.